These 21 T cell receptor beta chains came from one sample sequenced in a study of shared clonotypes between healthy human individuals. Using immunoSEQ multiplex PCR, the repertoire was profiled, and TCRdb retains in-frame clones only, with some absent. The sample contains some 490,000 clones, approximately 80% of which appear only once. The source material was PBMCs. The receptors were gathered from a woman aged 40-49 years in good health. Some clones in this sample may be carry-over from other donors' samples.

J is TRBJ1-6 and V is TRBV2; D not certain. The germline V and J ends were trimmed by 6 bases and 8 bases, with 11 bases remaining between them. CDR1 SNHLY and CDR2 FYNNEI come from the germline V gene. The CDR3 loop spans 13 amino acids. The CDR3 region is CASRSERDSPLHF. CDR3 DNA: TGTGCCAGCAGATCGGAGAGAGATTCACCCCTCCACTTT.

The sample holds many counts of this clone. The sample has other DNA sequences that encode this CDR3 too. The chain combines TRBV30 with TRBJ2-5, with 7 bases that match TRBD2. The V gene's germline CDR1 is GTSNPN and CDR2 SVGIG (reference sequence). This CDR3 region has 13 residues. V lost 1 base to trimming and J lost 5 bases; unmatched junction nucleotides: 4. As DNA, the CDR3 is TGTGCCTGGAGTGCGCCAGCGGGGGAGACCCAGTACTTC. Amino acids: CAWSAPAGETQYF.

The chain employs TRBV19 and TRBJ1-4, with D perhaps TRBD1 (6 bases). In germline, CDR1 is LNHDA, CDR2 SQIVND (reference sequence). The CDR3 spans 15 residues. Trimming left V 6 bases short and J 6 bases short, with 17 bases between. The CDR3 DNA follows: TGTGCCAGTAGACGTGGACAGTATGCGGATGAAAAACTGTTTTTT. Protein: CASRRGQYADEKLFF.

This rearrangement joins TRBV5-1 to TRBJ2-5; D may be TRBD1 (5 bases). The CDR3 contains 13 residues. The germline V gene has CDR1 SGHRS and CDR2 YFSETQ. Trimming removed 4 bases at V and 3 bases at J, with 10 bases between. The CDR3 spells CASSDLTEETQYF. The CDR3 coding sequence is TGCGCCAGCAGCGACTTGACAGAAGAGACCCAGTACTTC. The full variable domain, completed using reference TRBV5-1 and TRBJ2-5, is KAGVTQTPRYLIKTRGQQVTLSCSPISGHRSVSWYQQTPGQGLQFLFEYFSETQRNKGNFPGRFSGRQFSNSRSEMNVSTLELGDSALYLCASSDLTEETQYFGPGTRLLVL.

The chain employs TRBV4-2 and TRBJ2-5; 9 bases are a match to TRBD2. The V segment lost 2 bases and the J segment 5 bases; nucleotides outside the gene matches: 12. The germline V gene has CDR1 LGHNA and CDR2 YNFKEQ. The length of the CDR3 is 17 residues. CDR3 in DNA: TGTGCCAGCAGCCAAAGTTCTGGCGGGAGGGCGGGGGAGACCCAGTACTTC. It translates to CASSQSSGGRAGETQYF.

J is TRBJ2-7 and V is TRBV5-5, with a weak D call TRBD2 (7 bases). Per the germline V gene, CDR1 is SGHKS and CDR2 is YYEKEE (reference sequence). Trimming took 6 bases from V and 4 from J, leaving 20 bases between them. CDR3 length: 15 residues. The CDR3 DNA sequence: TGTGCCAGCAACCCAAGGGGGGGGATTGGGTACGAGCAGTACTTC. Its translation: CASNPRGGIGYEQYF.

The CDR3: CASSLSAGVSPYEQYF. The CDR3, as DNA: TGTGCCAGCAGTTTATCAGCGGGAGTGTCTCCCTACGAGCAGTACTTC. The V and J genes are TRBV27 and TRBJ2-7; 8 bases are shared with TRBD2. This CDR3 spans 16 amino acids. The trim removed 0 bases at V and 2 bases at J, leaving 6 bases unmatched. Germline V gene sequence: CDR1 MNHEY, CDR2 SMNVEV (reference sequence).

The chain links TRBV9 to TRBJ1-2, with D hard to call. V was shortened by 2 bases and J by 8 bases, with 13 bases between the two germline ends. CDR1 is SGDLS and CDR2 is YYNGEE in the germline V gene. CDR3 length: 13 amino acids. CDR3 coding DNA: TGTGCCAGCAGCGTTTCAGGAACTATGGGCTACACCTTC. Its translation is CASSVSGTMGYTF.

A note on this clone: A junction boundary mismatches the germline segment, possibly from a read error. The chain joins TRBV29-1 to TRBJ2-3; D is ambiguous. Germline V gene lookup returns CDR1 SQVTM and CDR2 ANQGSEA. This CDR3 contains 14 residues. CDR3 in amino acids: CSGEARSATDTQYF. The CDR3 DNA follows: TGCAGCGGTGAAGCGCGGAGCGCGACAGATACGCAGTATTTT.

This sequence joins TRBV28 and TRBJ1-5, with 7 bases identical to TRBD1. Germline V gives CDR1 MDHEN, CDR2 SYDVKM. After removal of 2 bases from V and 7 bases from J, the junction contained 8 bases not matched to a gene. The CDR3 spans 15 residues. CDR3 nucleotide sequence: TGTGCCAGCAGTTTACCAACAGGGGAGGTGCAGCCCCAGCATTTT. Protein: CASSLPTGEVQPQHF. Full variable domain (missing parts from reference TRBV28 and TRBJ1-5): DVKVTQSSRYLVKRTGEKVFLECVQDMDHENMFWYRQDPGLGLRLIYFSYDVKMKEKGDIPEGYSVSREKKERFSLILESASTNQTSMYLCASSLPTGEVQPQHFGDGTRLSIL.

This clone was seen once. The CDR3 spells CASSSTGTGEQYF. The DNA for the CDR3 is TGTGCCAGCTCATCCACAGGGACGGGGGAGCAGTACTTC. The chain couples TRBV18 to TRBJ2-7, with D possibly TRBD1 on 6 matching bases. CDR1 is KGHSH and CDR2 is LQKENI in the germline V gene. This CDR3 has 13 amino acids. Trimming shortened V by 5 bases and J by 7 bases, and 15 bases separated the two germline ends.

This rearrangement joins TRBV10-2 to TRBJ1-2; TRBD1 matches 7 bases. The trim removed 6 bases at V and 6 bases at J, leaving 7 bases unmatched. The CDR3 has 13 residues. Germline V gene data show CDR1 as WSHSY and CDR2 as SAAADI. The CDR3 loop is CASSVGTANGYTF. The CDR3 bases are TGCGCCAGCAGCGTCGGGACAGCGAATGGCTACACCTTC.

The CDR3 loop reads CASSVAPTSGRAGEQFF. CDR3 DNA sequence: TGTGCCAGCAGCGTAGCCCCTACTAGCGGGAGGGCCGGAGAGCAGTTCTTC. This chain joins TRBV9 and TRBJ2-1; 13 positions agree with TRBD2. The V segment lost 0 bases and the J segment 10 bases; nucleotides outside the gene matches: 10. The CDR3 totals 17 residues. Germline CDR1 reads SGDLS; CDR2 reads YYNGEE.

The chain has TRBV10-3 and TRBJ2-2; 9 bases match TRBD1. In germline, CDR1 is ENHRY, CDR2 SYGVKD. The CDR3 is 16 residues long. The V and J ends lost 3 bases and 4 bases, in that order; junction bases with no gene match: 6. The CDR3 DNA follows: TGTGCCATCAGTGACCCGGGACAGGGCGTCACCGGGGAGCTGTTTTTT. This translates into CAISDPGQGVTGELFF.

CDR3 nucleotides: TGTGCCAGCTCACCAGGACAGGGGGGTGAAGCTTTCTTT. Its protein product is CASSPGQGGEAFF. J is TRBJ1-1 and V is TRBV18; TRBD1 agrees at 10 bases. J gave up 7 bases and V 2 bases, and 1 base lay outside the gene matches. In germline, CDR1 is KGHSH, CDR2 LQKENI. The CDR3 contains 13 residues.

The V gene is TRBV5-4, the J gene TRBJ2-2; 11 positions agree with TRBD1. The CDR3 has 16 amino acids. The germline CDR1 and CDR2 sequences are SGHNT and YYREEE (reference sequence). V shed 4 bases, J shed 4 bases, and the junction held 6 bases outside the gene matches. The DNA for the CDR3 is TGTGCCAGCAGCGCCGGACAGGGGGCGGTCACCGGGGAGCTGTTTTTT. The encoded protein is CASSAGQGAVTGELFF.

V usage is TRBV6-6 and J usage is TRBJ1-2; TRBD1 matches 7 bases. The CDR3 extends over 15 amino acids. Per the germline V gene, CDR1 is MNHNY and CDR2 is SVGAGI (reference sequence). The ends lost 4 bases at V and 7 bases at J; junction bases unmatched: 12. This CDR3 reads CASSSPGTELFGYTF. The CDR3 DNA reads TGTGCCAGCAGTTCCCCCGGGACAGAGTTGTTTGGCTACACCTTC.

This chain's CDR3 is CASSIRDTESEAFF. As DNA, the CDR3 is TGTGCCAGCAGCATCCGGGACACAGAATCTGAAGCTTTCTTT. V is TRBV7-9 and J is TRBJ1-1; possible D gene TRBD1, 6 bases. The germline gives CDR1 SEHNR, CDR2 FQNEAQ (reference sequence). V was pared by 5 bases and J by 6 bases, with 16 bases between. The CDR3 has 14 residues.

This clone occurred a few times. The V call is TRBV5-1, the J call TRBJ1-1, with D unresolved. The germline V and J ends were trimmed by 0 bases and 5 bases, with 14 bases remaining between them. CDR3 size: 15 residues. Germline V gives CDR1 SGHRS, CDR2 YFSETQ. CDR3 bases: TGCGCCAGCAGCTTGGCCGCCAGTCGAGGGACTGAAGCTTTCTTT. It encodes CASSLAASRGTEAFF.

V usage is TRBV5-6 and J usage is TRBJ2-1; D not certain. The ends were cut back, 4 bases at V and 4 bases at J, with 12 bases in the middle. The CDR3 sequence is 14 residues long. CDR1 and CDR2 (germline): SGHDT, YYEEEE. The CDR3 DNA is TGTGCCAGCAGCGAAGGTTTCGTATACAATGAGCAGTTCTTC. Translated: CASSEGFVYNEQFF.

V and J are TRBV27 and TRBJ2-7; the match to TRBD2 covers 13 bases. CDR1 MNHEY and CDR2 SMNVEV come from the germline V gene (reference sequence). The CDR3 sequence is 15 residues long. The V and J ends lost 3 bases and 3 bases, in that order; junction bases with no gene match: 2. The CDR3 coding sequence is TGTGCCAGCAGTTTCGGGACTAGCGGGATCTACGAGCAGTACTTC. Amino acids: CASSFGTSGIYEQYF.